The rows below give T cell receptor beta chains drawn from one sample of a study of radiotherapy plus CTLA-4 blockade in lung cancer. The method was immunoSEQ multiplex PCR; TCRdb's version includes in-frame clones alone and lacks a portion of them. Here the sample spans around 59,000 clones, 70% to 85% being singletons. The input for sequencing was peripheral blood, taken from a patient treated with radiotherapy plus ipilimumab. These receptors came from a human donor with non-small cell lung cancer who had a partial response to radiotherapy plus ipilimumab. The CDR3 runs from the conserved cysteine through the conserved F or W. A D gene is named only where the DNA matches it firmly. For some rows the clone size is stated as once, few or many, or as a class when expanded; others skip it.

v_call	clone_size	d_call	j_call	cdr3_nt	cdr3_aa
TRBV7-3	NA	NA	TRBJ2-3	TGTGCCAGCAGCCCTAACACAGATACGCAGTATTTT	CASSPNTDTQYF
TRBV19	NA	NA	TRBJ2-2	TGTGCCAGTAGTATACAGGCACAGAACACCGGGGAGCTGTTTTTT	CASSIQAQNTGELFF
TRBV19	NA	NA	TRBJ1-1	TGTGCCAGTAGTACTACAGGGAGAGCTGAAGCTTTCTTT	CASSTTGRAEAFF
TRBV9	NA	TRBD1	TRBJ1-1	TGTGCCAGCAGCGGGGGGACAGGACACATGAACACTGAAGCTTTCTTT	CASSGGTGHMNTEAFF
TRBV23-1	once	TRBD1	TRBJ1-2	TGCGCCAGCAGTCAGCCGGGACAGGGCGCCCCCGACTATGGCTACACCTTC	CASSQPGQGAPDYGYTF
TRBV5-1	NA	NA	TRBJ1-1	TGCGCCAGCAGCTTTGGCAGATTGAACACTGAAGCTTTCTTT	CASSFGRLNTEAFF
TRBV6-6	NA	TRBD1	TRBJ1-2	TGTGCCAGCAGTTACTCTCTTTCAGGGGGCTATGGCTACACCTTC	CASSYSLSGGYGYTF
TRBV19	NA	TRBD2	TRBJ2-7	TGTGCCAGTAGTATAGAGGAGCGGGGGCCCGCCCAGCAGTACTTC	CASSIEERGPAQQYF
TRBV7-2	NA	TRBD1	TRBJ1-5	TGTGCCAGCAGCCCGACAGGGGGCAATCAGCCCCAGCATTTT	CASSPTGGNQPQHF
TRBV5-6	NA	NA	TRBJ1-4	TGTGCCAGCAGCTTGGCTGCGGGACTTAATGAAAAACTGTTTTTT	CASSLAAGLNEKLFF
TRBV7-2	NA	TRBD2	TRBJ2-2	TGTGCCAGCAGCCCAGCGGCTAGCGGGGGGAGGGGGGAGCTGTTTTTT	CASSPAASGGRGELFF
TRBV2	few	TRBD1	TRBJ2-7	TGTGCCAGCCAACTTAGACAGGGTCGAATCTACGAGCAGTACTTC	CASQLRQGRIYEQYF
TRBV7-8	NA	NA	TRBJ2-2	TGTGCCAGCAGCCGTTCGCGGACAGCGATGACCGGGGAGCTGTTTTTT	CASSRSRTAMTGELFF
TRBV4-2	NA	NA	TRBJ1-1	TGTGCCAGCAGTAATTTACCGACAGGGAACACTGAAGCTTTCTTT	CASSNLPTGNTEAFF
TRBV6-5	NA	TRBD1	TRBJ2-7	TGTGCCAGCAGCCGCTCTGGACAGGGCGAGCAGTACTTC	CASSRSGQGEQYF
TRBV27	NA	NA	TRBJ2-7	TGTGCCAGCAGTTCCCCGGACTGGCTGGAGCAGTACTTC	CASSSPDWLEQYF
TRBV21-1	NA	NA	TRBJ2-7	TGTGCCAGCAGCTCCGGGACACGCGCCTACGAGCAGTACTTC	CASSSGTRAYEQYF
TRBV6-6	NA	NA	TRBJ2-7	TGTGCCAGCAGGGACAGCAACTACGAGCAGTACTTC	CASRDSNYEQYF
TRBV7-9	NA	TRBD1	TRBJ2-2	TGTGCCAGCAGCCCCCGCGACAGGGGTACGAACACCGGGGAGCTGTTTTTT	CASSPRDRGTNTGELFF
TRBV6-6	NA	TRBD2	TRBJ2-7	TGTGCCAGCAGTTATAGGGACTACACCTACGAGCAGTACTTC	CASSYRDYTYEQYF
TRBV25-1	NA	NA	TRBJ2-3	TGTGCCAGCAGTCAGACAGTTACAGATACGCAGTATTTT	CASSQTVTDTQYF
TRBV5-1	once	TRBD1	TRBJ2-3	TGCGCCAGCAGCGTAACAGGGGGCCGTCCAGATACGCAGTATTTT	CASSVTGGRPDTQYF
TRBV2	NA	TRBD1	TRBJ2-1	TGTGCCAGCAGTGGGCAGGGGGCCGATAACAATGAGCAGTTCTTC	CASSGQGADNNEQFF
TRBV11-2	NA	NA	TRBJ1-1	TGTGCCAGCAGCTTAGTCTTCACTGAAGCTTTCTTT	CASSLVFTEAFF
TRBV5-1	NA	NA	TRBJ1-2	TGCGCCAGCAGCTTAACCTCGCGGGGCGCAGAAGGCTACACCTTC	CASSLTSRGAEGYTF
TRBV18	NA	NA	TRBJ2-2	TGTGCCAGCTCACCACGAAGCGACACCGGGGAGCTGTTTTTT	CASSPRSDTGELFF
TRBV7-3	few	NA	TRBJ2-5	TGTGCCAGCAGCGGGGGGGGCTTGGAGGAGACCCAGTACTTC	CASSGGGLEETQYF
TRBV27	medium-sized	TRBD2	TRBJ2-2	TGTGCCAGCACCGAAACATCTAGCGGGCGGAACACCGGGGAGCTGTTTTTT	CASTETSSGRNTGELFF